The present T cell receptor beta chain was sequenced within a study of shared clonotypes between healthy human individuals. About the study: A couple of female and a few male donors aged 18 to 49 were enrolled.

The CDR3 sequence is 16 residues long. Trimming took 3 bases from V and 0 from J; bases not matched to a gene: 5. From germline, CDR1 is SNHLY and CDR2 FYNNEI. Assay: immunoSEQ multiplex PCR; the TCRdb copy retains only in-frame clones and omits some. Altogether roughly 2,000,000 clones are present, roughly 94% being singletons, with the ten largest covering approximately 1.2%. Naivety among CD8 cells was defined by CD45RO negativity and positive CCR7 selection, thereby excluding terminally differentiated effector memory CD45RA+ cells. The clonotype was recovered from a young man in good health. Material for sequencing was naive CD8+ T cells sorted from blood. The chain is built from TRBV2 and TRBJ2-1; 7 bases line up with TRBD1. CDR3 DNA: TGTGCCAGCAGTGAGACAGGGTCGAGCTCCTACAATGAGCAGTTCTTC. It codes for CASSETGSSSYNEQFF.